Shown below are 31 T cell receptor beta chains from a single sample sequenced in a study of identical twins (dated by TCRdb to the mid-2010s). Libraries were constructed by 5' RACE. Sequencing relied on an Illumina HiSeq 2000. TCRdb reanalyzed the raw reads on its own, using fastp at Q25 for trimming and MiXCR for clone calling, and kept in-frame beta chains. One record per CDR3 amino acid sequence lists the most common genes and DNA. Here the sample has 500,000 to 700,000 distinct CDR3 sequences; 7% to 7.5% occur a single time. Of the sample, 1.5% to 2% is held by the ten largest clones. The sample was also reused in another study, on yellow fever vaccine responses in identical twins.

Source material: PBMCs. All receptors come from a woman aged 18-35 years in good health.

At least ten counts were recorded for this clonotype. This chain links TRBV29-1 with TRBJ2-3; 9 bases fit TRBD2. The germline CDR1 and CDR2 sequences are SQVTM and ANQGSEA. V lost 3 bases to trimming and J lost 2 bases; unmatched junction nucleotides: 15. The CDR3 extends over 18 amino acids. The CDR3 loop is CSVEPDGLAGDSTDTQYF. Written as DNA, the CDR3 is TGCAGCGTTGAGCCTGACGGGTTAGCGGGGGATTCCACAGATACGCAGTATTTT.

The gene calls are TRBV10-3 and TRBJ2-1; TRBD2 matches at 11 bases. V shed 4 bases and J 9 bases; nucleotides not matched to a gene: 5. The CDR3 consists of 14 residues. The germline CDR1 and CDR2 sequences are ENHRY and SYGVKD. The DNA of the CDR3 is TGTGCCATCAGTGGAACTAGCGGGAGCAGTGAGCAGTTCTTC. Translating gives CAISGTSGSSEQFF.

This clonotype showed up just a few times. The rearrangement joins TRBV5-6 to TRBJ2-7, with D tentatively TRBD1 (5 bases). This CDR3 contains 13 residues. The germline CDR1 and CDR2 sequences are SGHDT and YYEEEE. Between the trimmed V and J ends, which lost 3 bases and 2 bases, there was a span of 9 bases. CDR3 bases: TGTGCCAGCAGCTCTCGGACAACCTACGAGCAGTACTTC. Its translation is CASSSRTTYEQYF.

This clonotype was picked up many times. The V call is TRBV29-1, the J call TRBJ2-1; D remains ambiguous. This CDR3 is 14 amino acids long. Trimming pared 1 base from V and 9 bases from J, leaving 16 bases between. Germline V CDR1 and CDR2: SQVTM, ANQGSEA. The CDR3 loop is CSVEVGGSGGEQFF. The DNA for the CDR3 is TGCAGCGTTGAAGTCGGTGGGTCCGGCGGTGAGCAGTTCTTC.

This clonotype was picked up a small number of times. The V gene is TRBV7-2, the J gene TRBJ2-2, with 12 bases lining up with TRBD2. From germline, CDR1 is SGHTA and CDR2 FQGNSA. After removal of 5 bases from V and 6 bases from J, the junction contained 10 bases not matched to a gene. The CDR3 sequence is 17 residues long. The CDR3, as DNA: TGTGCCAGCAGCGACGAAGGACTAGCGGGAAAGTCCGGGGAGCTGTTTTTT. Protein sequence: CASSDEGLAGKSGELFF.

This clonotype was counted at least ten times. The chain has TRBV4-2 and TRBJ1-1; D ambiguous. Germline V gene sequence: CDR1 LGHNA, CDR2 YNFKEQ. This CDR3 spans 12 amino acids. Trimming stripped 0 bases from V and 14 bases from J, with 13 bases between. The CDR3 nucleotides are TGTGCCAGCAGCCAAGACCTGGTACCTTCGTTCTTT. Translation gives CASSQDLVPSFF.

This clonotype was found a few times. The V call is TRBV29-1, the J call TRBJ2-7; maybe TRBD2 (5 bases). This CDR3 spans 12 amino acids. CDR1 and CDR2 (germline): SQVTM, ANQGSEA. The V and J ends lost 3 bases and 3 bases respectively, with 9 bases between them. CDR3 bases: TGCAGCGTTGATTCGGGGAACTACGAGCAGTACTTC. Encoded protein: CSVDSGNYEQYF.

The chain has TRBV12-3 or TRBV12-4 and TRBJ2-7, with D possibly being TRBD2 (6 bases). The CDR3 is 13 amino acids. The germline V and J ends were trimmed by 7 bases and 3 bases, with 13 bases remaining between them. CDR3: CASTRDWYYEQYF. The CDR3, as DNA: TGTGCCAGCACCCGGGACTGGTACTACGAGCAGTACTTC.

The CDR3 DNA reads as TGTGCCAGCAAAATGTGGGGAGCCAAAAACATTCAGTACTTC. Its protein is CASKMWGAKNIQYF. The chain carries TRBV6-1 and TRBJ2-4, with no clear D. Germline CDR1 is MNHNS and CDR2 is SASEGT. Trimming stripped 7 bases from V and 0 bases from J, with 10 bases between. The CDR3 runs to 14 residues.

Ten or more counts support this clonotype. V is TRBV12-3 or TRBV12-4 and J is TRBJ1-2, with D uncertain. The CDR3 contains 13 residues. V lost 7 bases to trimming and J lost 0 bases, with 9 bases between them. This chain's CDR3 is CASTKDTNYGYTF. The CDR3 nucleotides read TGTGCCAGCACTAAAGACACTAACTATGGCTACACCTTC.

This clonotype was recorded a few times. The rearrangement links TRBV11-2 to TRBJ2-7; tentatively, D is TRBD2 (5 bases). V was trimmed by 6 bases and J by 4 bases, leaving 22 bases between them. Germline V CDR1 and CDR2: SGHAT, FQNNGV. This CDR3 contains 16 residues. CDR3 DNA sequence: TGTGCCAGCAGGCCGCCTACATCCAACCCGGGGTACGAGCAGTACTTC. Translated, it gives CASRPPTSNPGYEQYF.

In its sample, this clonotype was seen a few times. The chain carries TRBV20-1 and TRBJ1-1; D call uncertain. The germline V and J ends were trimmed by 0 bases and 0 bases, with 11 bases remaining between them. Germline CDR1 reads DFQATT; CDR2 reads SNEGSKA (reference sequence). CDR3 size: 15 residues. CDR3 sequence: CSARDLRILNTEAFF. The CDR3 DNA reads TGCAGTGCTAGAGATCTCCGAATACTGAACACTGAAGCTTTCTTT.

Ten or more counts support this clonotype. The chain has TRBV15 and TRBJ2-7; TRBD2 aligns across 12 bases. The germline V gene encodes CDR1 LNHNV and CDR2 YYDKDF (reference sequence). The length of the CDR3 is 15 residues. J was trimmed by 5 bases and V by 4 bases; bases with no gene match: 6. The CDR3 spells CATSTGLAGNHEQYF. The CDR3 DNA reads as TGTGCCACCAGCACAGGACTAGCGGGAAACCACGAGCAGTACTTC.

This clonotype has ten or more counts. The gene calls are TRBV4-1 and TRBJ2-1; 9 bases fit TRBD2. In germline, CDR1 is MGHRA, CDR2 YSYEKL. The junction had 10 bases not matched to a gene; V was cut back by 1 base and J by 0 bases. The CDR3 has 19 residues. The CDR3, as DNA: TGCGCCAGCAGCCAAGGAACCAGCGGGGGGTCCAGCTCCTACAATGAGCAGTTCTTC. This sequence encodes CASSQGTSGGSSSYNEQFF.

This clonotype was detected many times. The gene calls are TRBV4-1 and TRBJ1-5; a weak D match, TRBD1 (6 bases). Per the germline V gene, CDR1 is MGHRA and CDR2 is YSYEKL. V was pared by 0 bases and J by 0 bases, with 12 bases between. The CDR3 has 17 amino acids. CDR3 residues: CASSQDQGHYSNQPQHF. Written as DNA, the CDR3 is TGCGCCAGCAGCCAAGACCAGGGACATTATAGCAATCAGCCCCAGCATTTT.

The table lists this clonotype with a few counts. DNA for the CDR3: TGTGCCAGCAGTTACTTGCAGGGAAATAAAGAGACCCAGTACTTC. Its protein is CASSYLQGNKETQYF. V is TRBV6-5 and J is TRBJ2-5; D is perhaps TRBD1 (5 bases). The CDR3 is 15 amino acids. Trimming removed 1 base at V and 3 bases at J, with 12 bases between. Germline V gene sequence: CDR1 MNHEY, CDR2 SVGAGI.

This clonotype was detected ten times or more. The chain uses TRBV10-3 and TRBJ1-2, with D unclear. The CDR3 totals 13 residues. Germline CDR1 and CDR2: ENHRY and SYGVKD. The ends were cut back, 4 bases at V and 0 bases at J, with 6 bases in the middle. The chain's CDR3 is CAISGTSNYGYTF. For the CDR3, the DNA is TGTGCCATCAGTGGGACTTCTAACTATGGCTACACCTTC.

In this sample, this clonotype turned up many times. The chain couples TRBV6-5 to TRBJ1-2, with a weak D call TRBD1 (6 bases). CDR1 and CDR2 from the germline V gene are MNHEY and SVGAGI. The germline V and J ends were trimmed by 6 bases and 2 bases, with 10 bases remaining between them. The CDR3 runs to 13 residues. The CDR3 loop is CASRYTGNYGYTF. CDR3 DNA: TGTGCCAGCAGGTACACAGGGAACTATGGCTACACCTTC.

The CDR3 nucleotides read TGTGCCAGCAGCTGGACATTGGACAGGGGGCTCGAAGGGGCTGGAAACACCATATATTTT. Its protein product is CASSWTLDRGLEGAGNTIYF. The chain joins TRBV7-8 to TRBJ1-3, with 11 bases aligning to TRBD1. Per germline, CDR1 SGHVS and CDR2 FQNEAQ. This CDR3 is built from 20 residues. V lost 4 bases and J lost 2; bases outside the gene matches: 16.

This clonotype was observed a few times. The chain couples TRBV20-1 to TRBJ2-7, with 9 positions matching TRBD1. CDR1 and CDR2 from the germline V gene are DFQATT and SNEGSKA (reference sequence). The CDR3 contains 16 residues. V was pared by 0 bases and J by 4 bases, with 10 bases of the junction left unmatched. CDR3 nucleotides: TGCAGTGCTAGAGACCGGGACAGGGAAATTTGGTACGAGCAGTACTTC. Encoded protein: CSARDRDREIWYEQYF.

This clonotype was detected a few times. This chain links TRBV7-2 with TRBJ2-1; D is perhaps TRBD1 (5 bases). This CDR3 is 13 amino acids long. V was shortened by 3 bases and J by 9 bases, with 12 bases between the two germline ends. From germline, CDR1 is SGHTA and CDR2 FQGNSA. The CDR3 nucleotides are TGTGCCAGCAGCTTGACAACAGGCGGTGAGCAGTTCTTC. It translates to CASSLTTGGEQFF.

This clonotype was detected ten times or more. V is TRBV28 and J is TRBJ1-4; TRBD1 matches at 8 bases. The CDR3 covers 16 residues. V dropped 2 bases and J dropped 2; count of bases not matched to a gene: 4. Germline V gene data show CDR1 as MDHEN and CDR2 as SYDVKM. The CDR3 reads CASSLRTGLTNEKLFF. The CDR3 coding sequence is TGTGCCAGCAGTTTAAGGACAGGGTTGACTAATGAAAAACTGTTTTTT.

This clonotype was seen at least ten times. The V call is TRBV20-1, the J call TRBJ2-3; D possibly corresponds to TRBD1 (5 bases). This CDR3 is built from 13 residues. In germline, CDR1 is DFQATT, CDR2 SNEGSKA (reference sequence). V lost 3 bases and J lost 0, with 7 bases in between. CDR3 in amino acids: CSASDRSTDTQYF. For the CDR3, the DNA is TGCAGTGCTAGCGACAGAAGCACAGATACGCAGTATTTT.

This clonotype was seen just once. This chain links TRBV10-1 with TRBJ1-2, with D tentatively TRBD1 (5 bases). This CDR3 spans 13 amino acids. Germline loops: CDR1 WNHNN, CDR2 SYGVQD (reference sequence). V was shortened by 4 bases and J by 3 bases, with 9 bases between the two germline ends. CDR3 sequence reads: CASSGQLDYGYTF. CDR3 DNA: TGCGCCAGCAGTGGACAGCTTGACTATGGCTACACCTTC.

The sample holds many counts of this clonotype. The chain combines TRBV18 with TRBJ2-1, with D possibly TRBD2 on 6 matching bases. From germline, CDR1 is KGHSH and CDR2 LQKENI. V shed 5 bases and J shed 0 bases, with 11 bases lying between them. The length of the CDR3 is 15 residues. CDR3 DNA sequence: TGTGCCAGCTCATCCCTAGCGCTCTCCTACAATGAGCAGTTCTTC. It specifies CASSSLALSYNEQFF.

This clonotype was counted at least ten times. The gene calls are TRBV5-1 and TRBJ2-7, with TRBD2 matching 9 bases. Losses at the gene ends were 7 bases for V and 4 bases for J; bases not matched to a gene: 15. The CDR3 is 16 amino acids. CDR1 SGHRS and CDR2 YFSETQ come from the germline V gene. The CDR3 nucleotides read TGCGCCAGCCACCCCGCCTTGGGTCTAGCGGGATACGAGCAGTACTTC. It encodes CASHPALGLAGYEQYF.

This clonotype has only a few counts. The V call is TRBV7-9, the J call TRBJ2-3; D not certain. Germline V gene sequence: CDR1 SEHNR, CDR2 FQNEAQ (reference sequence). The CDR3 totals 14 residues. Trimming cost V 4 bases and J 0 bases, with 8 bases left between them. CDR3 sequence reads: CASSSVGSTDTQYF. The CDR3 nucleotides are TGTGCCAGCAGCTCGGTTGGAAGCACAGATACGCAGTATTTT.

CDR3 amino acids: CASSQQIGRETQYF. CDR3 in DNA: TGTGCCAGCAGCCAACAGATAGGTCGTGAGACCCAGTACTTC. The V gene is TRBV7-8, the J gene TRBJ2-5; D is ambiguous. CDR3 size: 14 residues. V shed 5 bases and J shed 5 bases, with 15 bases lying between them. Per germline, CDR1 SGHVS and CDR2 FQNEAQ.

V is TRBV20-1 and J is TRBJ2-7; D ambiguous. Per the germline V gene, CDR1 is DFQATT and CDR2 is SNEGSKA (reference sequence). Trimming cost V 0 bases and J 1 base, with 7 bases left between them. The CDR3 sequence is 13 residues long. The CDR3 loop reads CSAREMGSYEQYV. The CDR3 nucleotides are TGCAGTGCTAGAGAGATGGGGTCCTACGAGCAGTACGTC.

This rearrangement joins TRBV5-5 to TRBJ2-7; TRBD1 or TRBD2 may be the D gene (5 bases each). Germline lookup yields CDR1 SGHKS and CDR2 YYEKEE (reference sequence). V was cut by 0 bases and J by 0 bases, with 10 bases left in between. The length of the CDR3 is 15 residues. CDR3 amino acids: CASSLVGELSYEQYF. CDR3 nucleotide sequence: TGTGCCAGCAGCTTGGTGGGGGAGCTCTCCTACGAGCAGTACTTC.

The V and J genes are TRBV5-1 and TRBJ2-5; 7 bases line up with TRBD2. The CDR3 has 14 amino acids. Germline CDR1 and CDR2: SGHRS and YFSETQ. V gave up 4 bases and J gave up 1 base; unmatched junction bases: 4. The CDR3 DNA is TGCGCCAGCAGCCCCGGACTAGTCCAAGAGACCCAGTACTTC. Its translation: CASSPGLVQETQYF. Supplemented by reference TRBV5-1 and TRBJ2-5, the full variable domain reads KAGVTQTPRYLIKTRGQQVTLSCSPISGHRSVSWYQQTPGQGLQFLFEYFSETQRNKGNFPGRFSGRQFSNSRSEMNVSTLELGDSALYLCASSPGLVQETQYFGPGTRLLVL.